Below are 11 T cell receptor beta chains sequenced from a single sample in a study of shared clonotypes between healthy human individuals (TCRdb year 2020). Library construction relied on the immunoSEQ multiplex PCR assay. TCRdb retrieved this table from immuneACCESS and kept in-frame rearrangements only. Not all clones are present; in checked studies, unresolved V genes account for under half, and no reason is known for the remainder. This sample is represented by about 1.1 million clones; about 80% of them were singletons. Jointly, the top ten make up more than 0.85% of the sample. The sequencing sample was made of memory CD4+ T cells from PBMCs. Taken with the paper, the label for cell subset or site translates to: CD45RA-negative fraction. These receptors were collected from a man younger than 35 in good health. Some clones in this sample may be carry-over from other donors' samples.

V usage is TRBV10-3 and J usage is TRBJ2-5, with TRBD2 matching over 7 bases. In germline, CDR1 is ENHRY, CDR2 SYGVKD. The CDR3 is 12 amino acids. Trimming took 4 bases from V and 9 from J; bases not matched to a gene: 5. DNA for the CDR3: TGTGCCATCAGTGTTGGGGGGAGGGCCCAGTACTTC. This sequence encodes CAISVGGRAQYF.

This clone was detected only once. The same CDR3 can be traced to other DNA sequences in this sample. The chain joins TRBV6-4 to TRBJ2-1; TRBD2 aligns across 9 bases. J lost 3 bases, V lost 5 bases, and 5 bases had no gene match. Per germline, CDR1 MRHNA and CDR2 SNTAGT. This CDR3 is built from 15 residues. The CDR3 spells CASSLTSGSYNEQFF. DNA of the CDR3: TGTGCCAGCAGTCTGACTAGCGGTAGCTACAATGAGCAGTTCTTC.

This sequence joins TRBV5-1 and TRBJ1-2, with D perhaps TRBD1 (6 bases). The CDR3 runs 14 residues. Trimming cost V 0 bases and J 1 base, with 7 bases left between them. Germline CDR1 reads SGHRS; CDR2 reads YFSETQ. CDR3 amino acids: CASSLAGDNYGYTF. Here the CDR3 DNA reads TGCGCCAGCAGCTTGGCAGGGGATAACTATGGCTACACCTTC.

Notes on this clone: The same CDR3 arises from other DNA sequences in this sample as well. This chain uses TRBV4-3 with TRBJ2-2; possible D gene TRBD1, 5 bases. Germline V gives CDR1 LGHNA, CDR2 YSLEER. Trimming shortened V by 0 bases and J by 0 bases, and 8 bases separated the two germline ends. The CDR3 has 16 amino acids. The chain's CDR3 is CASSQEKGPNTGELFF. CDR3 in DNA: TGCGCCAGCAGCCAAGAGAAGGGGCCGAACACCGGGGAGCTGTTTTTT.

V and J are TRBV27 and TRBJ2-3, with a possible D match to TRBD2 (5 bases). V was shortened by 6 bases and J by 2 bases, with 15 bases between the two germline ends. CDR3 length equals 15 residues. Germline CDR1 MNHEY, CDR2 SMNVEV (reference sequence). CDR3 residues: CASSPPGFNTDTQYF. In DNA, the CDR3 is TGTGCCAGCAGCCCGCCGGGGTTTAACACAGATACGCAGTATTTT.

V is TRBV6-1 and J is TRBJ2-7; 11 nucleotides agree with TRBD2. CDR3 size: 16 residues. The germline gives CDR1 MNHNS, CDR2 SASEGT. V dropped 2 bases and J dropped 3; count of bases not matched to a gene: 6. In DNA form, the CDR3 reads TGTGCCAGCAGTGAACGGCTAGCGGGAGGCTACTACGAGCAGTACTTC. It codes for CASSERLAGGYYEQYF.

Regarding this clone: A much bigger clone sits one base away, suggesting this may be a read error. The CDR3: CASSGYSGANVLTF. The CDR3 DNA sequence: TGTGCCAGCAGTGGGTACTCTGGGGCCAACGTCCTGACTTTC. The genes are TRBV6-1 and TRBJ2-6, with D unclear. CDR1 MNHNS and CDR2 SASEGT come from the germline V gene. Trimming took 4 bases from V and 0 from J, leaving 4 bases between them. The CDR3 is 14 residues long.

This clone was recorded a few times. The V call is TRBV2, the J call TRBJ2-3; TRBD1 aligns across 8 bases. Germline V gene lookup returns CDR1 SNHLY and CDR2 FYNNEI. This CDR3 contains 13 residues. V dropped 5 bases and J dropped 6; count of bases not matched to a gene: 4. CDR3 bases: TGTGCCAGCAGTCAGGACAGGGCGGATACGCAGTATTTT. This gives the protein CASSQDRADTQYF.

The chain employs TRBV2 and TRBJ2-3; no clear D. Germline V gives CDR1 SNHLY, CDR2 FYNNEI. This CDR3 is 11 amino acids long. With 1 base removed from V and 12 bases from J, the gap between germline ends came to 8 bases. The CDR3 protein is CASSEEFQQYF. CDR3 DNA sequence: TGTGCCAGCAGTGAAGAATTCCAACAGTATTTT.

To note about this clone: An end of the junction does not agree with germline; a read error may underlie this. The chain recombines TRBV7-3 with TRBJ2-1, with D possibly matching TRBD2 (6 bases). CDR3 length equals 15 residues. The germline V gene has CDR1 SGHTA and CDR2 FQGTGA. This chain's CDR3 is CASSLSGRSYSEQFF. CDR3 coding DNA: TGTGCCAGCAGCTTAAGTGGGAGGAGTTACAGTGAGCAGTTCTTC.

J is TRBJ2-1 and V is TRBV7-9, with D possibly matching TRBD1 (5 bases). Per germline, CDR1 SEHNR and CDR2 FQNEAQ (reference sequence). Trimming took off 2 bases at V and 4 bases at J, with 9 bases between the two ends. The length of the CDR3 is 14 residues. CDR3 sequence reads: CASSLIRGYNEQFF. The CDR3 DNA reads TGTGCCAGCAGCTTAATAAGGGGATACAATGAGCAGTTCTTC.